This TCR beta chain was sequenced during a study of regulatory T cells in long-lasting Graves disease. This CDR3 contains 15 residues. Trimming stripped 6 bases from V and 7 bases from J, with 19 bases between. The germline CDR1 and CDR2 sequences are LNHDA and SQIVND (reference sequence). The TCR beta library used iRepertoire HTBI primers with Arm-PCR amplification of CDR3. TCRdb reprocessed the multiplex PCR reads via MiXCR and lists one record per CDR3 protein. The data show 600,000 to 650,000 distinct CDR3 sequences, roughly 15% seen once. This clonotype was found a few times. Time point given: newly diagnosed GD, antithyroid drugs for less than 3 months. Preparation of the TCR library used RNA extracted from PBMCs. The data also belong to a second study, concerning T cells in Graves' hyperthyroidism and ophthalmopathy.

The chain links TRBV19 to TRBJ1-5; perhaps TRBD1 as D (6 bases). The starting material was peripheral blood mononuclear cells (PBMCs), obtained at new diagnosis, from a patient treated with antithyroid drugs. The sequence was obtained from a young woman with Graves disease. The CDR3 region is CASRKTRGGWQPQHF. CDR3 bases: TGTGCCAGTAGAAAAACAAGGGGGGGCTGGCAGCCCCAGCATTTT.